These 8 T cell receptor beta chains were sequenced from one sample in a study of blood T cell repertoires in COVID-19. Using immunoSEQ multiplex PCR, the repertoire was profiled, and TCRdb retains in-frame clones only, with some absent. Counted here are more than 95,000 clones, about 85% occurring once; the ten biggest clones make up around 3.9%. Sequencing was performed on peripheral blood. The receptors shown here come from a man in his forties or fifties with acute or convalescent COVID-19.

The chain joins TRBV6-5 to TRBJ2-4, with D possibly matching TRBD1 (6 bases). The CDR3 covers 15 residues. In germline, CDR1 is MNHEY, CDR2 SVGAGI. The germline V and J ends were trimmed by 5 bases and 0 bases, with 11 bases remaining between them. The CDR3 DNA follows: TGTGCCAGCAGTACCCCACAGGGAGCCAAAAACATTCAGTACTTC. Amino acids: CASSTPQGAKNIQYF.

This clone occurred a few times. The chain recombines TRBV29-1 with TRBJ2-7, with TRBD2 matching over 7 bases. The V gene end was trimmed by 2 bases and the J gene end by 3 bases; junction bases not matched to a gene: 10. Germline assignment: CDR1 SQVTM and CDR2 ANQGSEA. The CDR3 spans 15 residues. The CDR3 coding sequence is TGCAGCGTTGAATCCCGTAGCGGGCCCAACTACGAGCAGTACTTC. Its protein is CSVESRSGPNYEQYF.

The chain employs TRBV4-2 and TRBJ1-4; 8 bases match TRBD1. The length of the CDR3 is 15 residues. Germline V gene data show CDR1 as LGHNA and CDR2 as YNFKEQ. V dropped 0 bases and J dropped 5; count of bases not matched to a gene: 2. CDR3 DNA sequence: TGTGCCAGCAGCCAAGATGGGACAGGAAATGAAAAACTGTTTTTT. It translates to CASSQDGTGNEKLFF.

V usage is TRBV9 and J usage is TRBJ1-1; a weak D match, TRBD1 (5 bases). Trimming took 6 bases from V and 3 from J, leaving 15 bases between them. The CDR3 contains 14 residues. The germline CDR1 and CDR2 sequences are SGDLS and YYNGEE. The CDR3 nucleotides read TGTGCCAGCAACCCGGGGGGGATCGACACTGAAGCTTTCTTT. Translation: CASNPGGIDTEAFF.

This clone has a handful of counts. The chain's CDR3 is CASSQVGGYGNTEAFF. The CDR3 region has the DNA TGTGCCAGCAGCCAAGTAGGCGGTTACGGTAACACTGAAGCTTTCTTT. V gene TRBV4-2 combines with J gene TRBJ1-1, with unresolved D. The CDR3 contains 16 residues. V was clipped by 1 base and J by 2 bases, with 14 bases between them. Germline V lookup: CDR1 LGHNA, CDR2 YNFKEQ.

The chain links TRBV6-4 to TRBJ2-4; D is uncertain. Germline V gene data show CDR1 as MRHNA and CDR2 as SNTAGT. The length of the CDR3 is 17 residues. The germline V and J ends were trimmed by 3 bases and 1 base, with 16 bases remaining between them. CDR3 amino acids: CASSESSNLPAKNIQYF. CDR3 nucleotides: TGTGCCAGCAGTGAATCTAGTAATCTCCCCGCCAAAAACATTCAGTACTTC.

The gene calls are TRBV5-6 and TRBJ1-2; D is possibly TRBD1 (5 bases). V lost 0 bases and J lost 7, with 19 bases in between. The germline V gene encodes CDR1 SGHDT and CDR2 YYEEEE. The CDR3 contains 16 residues. The CDR3 region is CASSLGGRQVLTGYTF. The CDR3 nucleotides read TGTGCCAGCAGCTTGGGGGGGAGGCAAGTTCTAACTGGCTACACCTTC.

CDR3 sequence: CASSLGVGDSPLHF. CDR3 bases: TGCGCCAGCAGCTTGGGAGTAGGGGATTCACCCCTCCACTTT. V usage is TRBV5-1 and J usage is TRBJ1-6, with D possibly TRBD1 on 5 matching bases. The CDR3 has 14 amino acids. Germline V gene data show CDR1 as SGHRS and CDR2 as YFSETQ. Trimming removed 0 bases from V and 8 bases from J, with 9 bases in between.